This T cell receptor (beta chain) was sequenced for a study of T cell changes during pregnancy in multiple sclerosis. The J segment lost 1 base and the V segment lost 6 bases, leaving 4 bases of the junction unmatched. This CDR3 is 14 amino acids long. Germline V CDR1 and CDR2: MDHEN, SYDVKM. Measured with immunoSEQ multiplex PCR; TCRdb has only the in-frame clones, and not every one. The sample lists 70,000 to 95,000 clones; about 94% were seen once. This TCR came from a female donor with multiple sclerosis, enrolled in a pregnancy study. Sequenced material: peripheral blood, taken in the third trimester of pregnancy. The genes are TRBV28 and TRBJ2-7; 9 positions agree with TRBD2. The CDR3 coding sequence is TGTGCCAGCAGCCCGACTAGCGGATCCTACGAGCAGTACTTC. Translating it yields CASSPTSGSYEQYF.